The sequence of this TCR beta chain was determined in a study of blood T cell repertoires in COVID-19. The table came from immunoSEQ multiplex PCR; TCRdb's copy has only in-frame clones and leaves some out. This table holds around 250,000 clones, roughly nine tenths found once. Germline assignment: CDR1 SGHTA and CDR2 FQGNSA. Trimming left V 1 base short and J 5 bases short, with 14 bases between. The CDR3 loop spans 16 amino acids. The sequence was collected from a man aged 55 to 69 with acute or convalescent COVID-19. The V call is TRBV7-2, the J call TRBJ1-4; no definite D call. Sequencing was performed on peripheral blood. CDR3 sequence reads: CASSLGYSEANEKLFF. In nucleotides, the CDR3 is TGTGCCAGCAGCTTAGGCTATTCAGAGGCAAATGAAAAACTGTTTTTT.